Here is one T cell receptor (beta chain) with its context. These data belong to a study of blood T cell repertoires in COVID-19. Study background: Acute-phase and convalescent COVID-19 samples originated in the United States, Italy and Spain. T cells, B-cell-depleted T cells, or PBMCs supplied cDNA or gDNA.

In the study's own analysis: Counts of nucleated cells, estimated from reference gene primer amplification, were obtained. The protocol was immunoSEQ multiplex PCR, while the TCRdb copy is restricted to in-frame clones and leaves out a portion. D and trimming come from the DNA, and the V and J calls and clone size come from that table. The sample lists fewer than 300,000 clones, 85% occurring once. Trimming shortened V by 0 bases and J by 10 bases, and 12 bases separated the two germline ends. CDR3 length equals 12 residues. Per germline, CDR1 GTSNPN and CDR2 SVGIG (reference sequence). The participants were between roughly 18 and 100 years old and came from about two dozen US areas.

Sequencing was done on a sample of PBMCs or T cells enriched from blood (not recorded which). This receptor was obtained from a woman aged 45-65 years who had recovered from COVID-19. The gene calls are TRBV30 and TRBJ1-2, with no clear D. The CDR3 nucleotides are TGTGCCTGGAGTGTGTGGGAGGGATACTACACCTTC. Translating gives CAWSVWEGYYTF.